This passage covers 17 T cell receptor beta chains from one sample sequenced in a study of CD8 T cells in ankylosing spondylitis. General study points: What seemed typical of ankylosing spondylitis blood was a TCR beta motif built from about 8 highly homologous variants.

No antigen has been assigned to these receptors. TCRdb re-derived calls from the 5' RACE reads in MiXCR, one entry per CDR3 protein. Found here are around 490,000 distinct CDR3 sequences, roughly 5% of them singletons; the top ten hold roughly 3.5%. Sequenced material: blood, either unsorted or a sorted T cell fraction (not recorded which). The receptors originated from a male donor with ankylosing spondylitis.

This clonotype was detected many times. CDR3 DNA: TGCAGTGCTATCACAGGGGATGCCTACGAGCAGTACTTC. Its translation is CSAITGDAYEQYF. This sequence joins TRBV20-1 and TRBJ2-7; 7 nucleotides agree with TRBD1. The CDR3 loop spans 13 amino acids. Trimming took 4 bases from V and 2 from J; bases not matched to a gene: 5. Looked up from germline, CDR1 is DFQATT and CDR2 is SNEGSKA (reference sequence).

This clonotype was detected ten times or more. This chain joins TRBV12-3 or TRBV12-4 and TRBJ1-6, with D perhaps matching TRBD1 (5 bases). The CDR3 covers 15 residues. Trimming removed 2 bases from V and 9 bases from J, with 14 bases in between. The DNA for the CDR3 is TGTGCCAGCAGTTTAAGAGGGGACGCCGGTTCACCCCTCCACTTT. The encoded protein is CASSLRGDAGSPLHF.

This clonotype was counted a few times. The rearrangement uses TRBV20-1 and TRBJ1-2; tentatively, D is TRBD1 (5 bases). This CDR3 region has 14 residues. Germline CDR1 DFQATT, CDR2 SNEGSKA (reference sequence). V lost 0 bases and J 5 bases, leaving 13 bases between the germline ends. The CDR3 is CSARDPRGAYGYTF. In DNA, the CDR3 is TGCAGTGCTAGAGACCCCCGAGGGGCGTATGGCTACACCTTC.

The chain couples TRBV18 to TRBJ2-5, with a tentative D call TRBD1 (6 bases). Between the trimmed V and J ends, which lost 3 bases and 5 bases, there was a span of 16 bases. CDR3 length: 15 amino acids. The germline gives CDR1 KGHSH, CDR2 LQKENI. The CDR3 DNA reads TGTGCCAGCTCACCTTTGAAGGGACACCTTGAGACCCAGTACTTC. This encodes CASSPLKGHLETQYF.

This clonotype appeared many times. The chain combines TRBV6-1 with TRBJ2-2; maybe TRBD2 (6 bases). This CDR3 contains 17 residues. Germline-derived CDR1 and CDR2 are MNHNS and SASEGT. Trimming left V 6 bases short and J 9 bases short, with 26 bases between. The CDR3: CASSGGLKRVIRWELFF. CDR3 DNA: TGTGCCAGCAGCGGAGGGTTGAAGAGGGTTATTCGTTGGGAGCTGTTTTTT.

The V gene is TRBV4-3, the J gene TRBJ2-7, with 8 bases aligning to TRBD2. V dropped 0 bases and J dropped 2; count of bases not matched to a gene: 15. CDR1 is LGHNA, CDR2 YSLEER, per germline. This CDR3 is 19 amino acids long. The CDR3 is CASSQDWTSWTPGTYEQYF. CDR3 DNA: TGCGCCAGCAGCCAAGATTGGACTAGCTGGACCCCTGGTACCTACGAGCAGTACTTC.

The rearrangement links TRBV29-1 to TRBJ2-7; possible D gene TRBD2, 7 bases. Germline V gene sequence: CDR1 SQVTM, CDR2 ANQGSEA. Deletions cut 6 bases from V and 6 bases from J, with 21 bases between. This CDR3 is built from 14 residues. Here the CDR3 DNA reads TGCAGCGTGGAGGTAGGGGGGACTAAGGGCGAGCAGTACTTC. Translating gives CSVEVGGTKGEQYF.

There are many counts of this clonotype. The V call is TRBV7-9, the J call TRBJ2-3, with D possibly matching TRBD2 (6 bases). Germline CDR1 is SEHNR and CDR2 is FQNEAQ (reference sequence). V lost 3 bases and J lost 4, with 17 bases in between. The CDR3 loop spans 16 amino acids. The CDR3 loop reads CASSFPGLRDADTQYF. Written as DNA, the CDR3 is TGTGCCAGCAGCTTCCCGGGACTTAGGGACGCAGATACGCAGTATTTT.

This sequence joins TRBV15 and TRBJ2-7; D remains unclear. The V gene lost 0 bases and the J gene lost 7 bases, with 16 bases spanning the gap. There are 15 residues in the CDR3. CDR1 and CDR2 (germline): LNHNV, YYDKDF (reference sequence). The CDR3 bases are TGTGCCACCAGCAGAGAAATCCGGGCCACCGGAGAGCAGTACTTC. Translation: CATSREIRATGEQYF.

This clonotype was detected many times. V gene TRBV15 combines with J gene TRBJ1-5; D gene uncertain. Trimming shortened V by 0 bases and J by 7 bases, and 13 bases separated the two germline ends. Germline values: CDR1 LNHNV, CDR2 YYDKDF (reference sequence). The CDR3 is 15 residues long. The CDR3 here is CATSREYLAQQPQHF. CDR3 DNA sequence: TGTGCCACCAGCAGAGAATACCTTGCACAACAGCCCCAGCATTTT.

In this sample, this clonotype turned up many times. This rearrangement joins TRBV29-1 to TRBJ2-1; TRBD1 agrees at 7 bases. CDR3 length equals 15 residues. The V and J ends lost 6 bases and 2 bases, in that order; junction bases with no gene match: 10. The germline V gene encodes CDR1 SQVTM and CDR2 ANQGSEA. The CDR3 loop is CSVVTGERAYNEQFF. The CDR3 DNA reads TGCAGCGTAGTCACAGGGGAAAGGGCCTACAATGAGCAGTTCTTC.

This clonotype has a count of ten or more. The chain is built from TRBV4-3 and TRBJ2-7, with D possibly matching TRBD1 (5 bases). V was shortened by 3 bases and J by 0 bases, with 15 bases between the two germline ends. CDR1 is LGHNA, CDR2 YSLEER, per germline. This CDR3 is built from 16 residues. CDR3 sequence reads: CASSQAPSRVSYEQYF. As DNA, the CDR3 is TGCGCCAGCAGCCAGGCTCCGTCCAGGGTCTCCTACGAGCAGTACTTC.

This clonotype appeared many times. This chain connects TRBV29-1 to TRBJ1-1, with D unclear. The CDR3 is made up of 16 amino acids. Germline lookup yields CDR1 SQVTM and CDR2 ANQGSEA. The ends were cut back, 4 bases at V and 5 bases at J, with 23 bases in the middle. CDR3 coding DNA: TGCAGCGTTGTATGGGAGGGAAGATCCTTCTGGACTGAAGCTTTCTTT. It yields the protein CSVVWEGRSFWTEAFF.

This clonotype was seen many times. This chain links TRBV11-2 with TRBJ2-3; D is uncertain. CDR3 length: 12 amino acids. Germline V gene sequence: CDR1 SGHAT, CDR2 FQNNGV. V lost 5 bases to trimming and J lost 7 bases, with 10 bases between them. The CDR3, as DNA: TGTGCCAGCAGCCCGTCACGGAATACGCAGTATTTT. Translating gives CASSPSRNTQYF.

This chain joins TRBV29-1 and TRBJ2-1; a possible D gene is TRBD2 (5 bases). Trimming removed 7 bases at V and 9 bases at J, with 19 bases between. The CDR3 runs 13 residues. Germline values: CDR1 SQVTM, CDR2 ANQGSEA. DNA for the CDR3: TGCAGCGCTCGGGGTCGTTTTGGGATTGAGCAGTTCTTC. Its protein is CSARGRFGIEQFF.

The rearrangement links TRBV14 to TRBJ2-3, with 7 bases aligning to TRBD1. V shed 5 bases, J shed 3 bases, and the junction held 20 bases outside the gene matches. The V gene's germline CDR1 is SGHDN and CDR2 FVKESK. The CDR3 runs to 19 residues. The CDR3 is CASSLQPPRGKRRTDTQYF. The CDR3 DNA is TGTGCCAGCAGCTTACAACCCCCCAGGGGGAAAAGGAGGACAGATACGCAGTATTTT.

This clonotype was seen many times. The J gene is TRBJ2-1, the V gene TRBV11-2; weak D call: TRBD1 (6 bases). V lost 4 bases and J lost 4, with 23 bases in between. Germline-derived CDR1 and CDR2 are SGHAT and FQNNGV. The CDR3 consists of 18 residues. The DNA for the CDR3 is TGTGCCAGCAGCTCCACTCCATTCGCAGGGGTTGAGTACAATGAGCAGTTCTTC. It yields the protein CASSSTPFAGVEYNEQFF. The whole variable domain, remainder taken from reference TRBV11-2 and TRBJ2-1, is EAGVAQSPRYKIIEKRQSVAFWCNPISGHATLYWYQQILGQGPKLLIQFQNNGVVDDSQLPKDRFSAERLKGVDSTLKIQPAKLEDSAVYLCASSSTPFAGVEYNEQFFGPGTRLTVL.